The 31 T cell receptor beta chains below all came from one sample that was sequenced in a study of blood T cells in healthy people across ages (dated by TCRdb to the mid-2010s). The library was made by 5' RACE. Sequencing was carried out with an Illumina HiSeq 2500. The second PCR ran for about 6 to 12 cycles and used a J-beta primer mix along with a sample-barcoded 5' primer. The public sequencing data were trimmed at Q25 with fastp and processed into clonotypes with MiXCR by TCRdb, which kept only in-frame beta chains. Every entry covers one CDR3 protein and lists the most common genes and DNA from its rows. A total of 1.4 million or so distinct CDR3 sequences appear in this sample, roughly 43% of them only once. Just over 4% of the sample lies in the top ten. The material sequenced was blood. The receptors stem from a woman aged 18 to 35 in good health.

A word on this clonotype: At one of its ends the junction is not consistent with the germline gene, which may arise from a read error. The V and J genes are TRBV4-2 and TRBJ2-1; perhaps D is TRBD1 or TRBD2 (5 bases each). The CDR3 is 16 amino acids. Per the germline V gene, CDR1 is LGHNA and CDR2 is YNFKEQ. The DNA of the CDR3 is TGTGCCAGCAGCCTCTCAGACGGGACGTATAACAATGGGCAGTTCTTC. Translation gives CASSLSDGTYNNGQFF.

The gene calls are TRBV20-1 and TRBJ1-6, with 8 bases that match TRBD1. Germline CDR1 reads DFQATT; CDR2 reads SNEGSKA (reference sequence). The CDR3 is 18 amino acids. The V gene end was trimmed by 3 bases and the J gene end by 1 base; junction bases not matched to a gene: 11. CDR3 sequence: CSARDPDRDSSYNSPLHF. The CDR3 nucleotides are TGCAGTGCTAGGGATCCGGACAGGGACAGTTCCTATAATTCACCCCTCCACTTT.

The CDR3 region is CASSQGPYTQYF. The CDR3 DNA sequence: TGTGCCAGCAGCCAAGGGCCCTATACGCAGTATTTT. The V gene is TRBV3-1, the J gene TRBJ2-3; D remains unclear. Trimming took 1 base from V and 7 from J, leaving 6 bases between them. Germline CDR1 and CDR2: LGHDT and YNNKEL (reference sequence). This CDR3 comprises 12 residues.

This rearrangement joins TRBV5-1 to TRBJ2-7, with 11 bases fitting TRBD1. CDR1 is SGHRS and CDR2 is YFSETQ in the germline V gene. The V segment lost 3 bases and the J segment 3 bases; nucleotides outside the gene matches: 5. This CDR3 contains 15 residues. The CDR3 region is CASSYGQGANYEQYF. CDR3 DNA sequence: TGCGCCAGCAGCTACGGACAGGGGGCCAACTACGAGCAGTACTTC. Supplemented by reference TRBV5-1 and TRBJ2-7, the full variable domain reads KAGVTQTPRYLIKTRGQQVTLSCSPISGHRSVSWYQQTPGQGLQFLFEYFSETQRNKGNFPGRFSGRQFSNSRSEMNVSTLELGDSALYLCASSYGQGANYEQYFGPGTRLTVT.

The chain employs TRBV28 and TRBJ2-7; the D call may be TRBD1 or TRBD2 (5 bases each). This CDR3 is 14 amino acids long. V lost 2 bases to trimming and J lost 2 bases, with 10 bases between them. The germline V gene encodes CDR1 MDHEN and CDR2 SYDVKM. The CDR3 DNA follows: TGTGCCAGCAGTTTAAACGGGGCGACCTACGAGCAGTACTTC. It translates to CASSLNGATYEQYF.

This chain uses TRBV4-3 with TRBJ2-5; D may be TRBD1 (6 bases). The DNA end is a closer match to TRBJ2-7, so the J assignment may be wrong. This CDR3 spans 15 amino acids. The V gene's germline CDR1 is LGHNA and CDR2 YSLEER. Here the CDR3 reads CASSQETGQGYEQYF. The DNA for the CDR3 is TGCGCCAGCAGCCAAGAGACAGGACAAGGGTACGAGCAGTACTTC.

The gene calls are TRBV27 and TRBJ2-7; 9 bases are a match to TRBD2. This CDR3 comprises 14 residues. CDR1 MNHEY and CDR2 SMNVEV come from the germline V gene (reference sequence). V gave up 9 bases and J gave up 0 bases; unmatched junction bases: 6. The CDR3 loop reads CASPLAGDSYEQYF. Written as DNA, the CDR3 is TGTGCCAGTCCCTTAGCGGGAGACTCCTACGAGCAGTACTTC.

This clonotype has only a few counts. V is TRBV5-6 and J is TRBJ2-3; D call uncertain. The germline V and J ends were trimmed by 0 bases and 2 bases, with 10 bases remaining between them. This CDR3 is 15 amino acids long. Germline V gene sequence: CDR1 SGHDT, CDR2 YYEEEE. The CDR3 is CASSLEGRPTDTQYF. In DNA form, the CDR3 reads TGTGCCAGCAGCTTGGAAGGCAGGCCCACAGATACGCAGTATTTT.

In this sample, this clonotype turned up a few times. A much larger clone differs by one base, so this may be a read error. The V call is TRBV14, the J call TRBJ2-1, with D possibly matching TRBD2 (6 bases). The V end was cut by 1 base, the J end by 2 bases, with 6 bases between. Germline V gene sequence: CDR1 SGHDN, CDR2 FVKESK. CDR3 size: 14 residues. CDR3 in DNA: TGTGCCAGCAGCCAAGCGGGGGCCTACAATGAGCAGTTCTTC. Its translation: CASSQAGAYNEQFF. Drawing the rest from reference TRBV14 and TRBJ2-1, the complete variable domain is EAGVTQFPSHSVIEKGQTVTLRCDPISGHDNLYWYRRVMGKEIKFLLHFVKESKQDESGMPNNRFLAERTGGTYSTLKVQPAELEDSGVYFCASSQAGAYNEQFFGPGTRLTVL.

This clonotype was observed a handful of times. The V and J genes are TRBV6-2 or TRBV6-3 and TRBJ2-7, with a tentative D call TRBD2 (6 bases). The CDR3 runs 14 residues. CDR1 is MNHEY, CDR2 SVGEGT, per germline. V was pared by 7 bases and J by 0 bases, with 13 bases between. The CDR3 region has the DNA TGTGCCAGCATGCTAGCGAGGAGCTCCTACGAGCAGTACTTC. Protein sequence: CASMLARSSYEQYF.

The DNA of the CDR3 is TGTGCCATCCAACGGGGGGGCCGAGCAGATACGCAGTATTTT. Protein sequence: CAIQRGGRADTQYF. V is TRBV6-6 and J is TRBJ2-3; 8 nucleotides align to TRBD2. CDR1 and CDR2 (germline): MNHNY, SVGAGI (reference sequence). This CDR3 has 14 residues. With 10 bases clipped from V and 4 bases from J, the junction kept 10 bases outside the gene matches.

The rearrangement links TRBV10-3 to TRBJ1-6; D is unresolved. Germline lookup yields CDR1 ENHRY and CDR2 SYGVKD. The CDR3 sequence is 12 residues long. V was trimmed by 5 bases and J by 5 bases, leaving 4 bases between them. CDR3 sequence (DNA): TGTGCCATCAGTCAGGATAATTCACCCCTCCACTTT. This gives the protein CAISQDNSPLHF.

There are a few counts of this clonotype. The rearrangement uses TRBV5-6 and TRBJ2-3, with a weak D call TRBD1 (5 bases). V was clipped by 0 bases and J by 2 bases, with 16 bases between them. The CDR3 spans 17 residues. The germline V gene has CDR1 SGHDT and CDR2 YYEEEE. CDR3 residues: CASSLEAAGLLTDTQYF. The CDR3 DNA is TGTGCCAGCAGCTTGGAGGCTGCAGGGCTACTCACAGATACGCAGTATTTT.

This clonotype was counted at least ten times. This rearrangement joins TRBV24-1 to TRBJ2-3; possible D gene TRBD2, 6 bases. V was pared by 5 bases and J by 2 bases, with 7 bases between. From germline, CDR1 is KGHDR and CDR2 SFDVKD. This CDR3 has 13 residues. The CDR3 loop reads CATSGRDTDTQYF. DNA of the CDR3: TGTGCCACCAGTGGGCGGGACACAGATACGCAGTATTTT.

The V call is TRBV11-2, the J call TRBJ2-3, with 7 bases that match TRBD2. This CDR3 spans 14 amino acids. Trimming took 6 bases from V and 4 from J; bases not matched to a gene: 7. Germline V gives CDR1 SGHAT, CDR2 FQNNGV. DNA of the CDR3: TGTGCCAGCAGAACACCGGGAGGCCCAGATACGCAGTATTTT. Translation gives CASRTPGGPDTQYF.

The chain uses TRBV27 and TRBJ2-2; 9 nucleotides agree with TRBD1. J was trimmed by 6 bases and V by 6 bases; bases with no gene match: 8. CDR3 size: 15 residues. Per germline, CDR1 MNHEY and CDR2 SMNVEV (reference sequence). The CDR3 DNA is TGTGCCAGCAGCCACGGGACAGGGATGGCCGGGGAGCTGTTTTTT. Residues: CASSHGTGMAGELFF.

This clonotype was detected only a few times. This rearrangement joins TRBV5-1 to TRBJ1-2; unclear D gene. The CDR3 contains 17 residues. V was clipped by 0 bases and J by 0 bases, with 15 bases between them. CDR1 SGHRS and CDR2 YFSETQ come from the germline V gene. The CDR3 DNA reads TGCGCCAGCAGCTTGGAATTAGTGGCGGGAGCTAACTATGGCTACACCTTC. Its translation: CASSLELVAGANYGYTF.

This clonotype has a single count. V and J are TRBV9 and TRBJ1-2; no definite D call. The V end lost 4 bases, the J end lost 0 bases, and 13 bases lay between the germline ends. CDR3 length: 15 residues. CDR1 and CDR2 (germline): SGDLS, YYNGEE. The CDR3 sequence is CASSPTWAANYGYTF. The DNA of the CDR3 is TGTGCCAGCAGCCCCACGTGGGCCGCTAACTATGGCTACACCTTC.

This sequence joins TRBV18 and TRBJ2-3; no clear D gene. Trimming took off 2 bases at V and 7 bases at J, with 10 bases between the two ends. The CDR3 has 13 amino acids. Germline assignment: CDR1 KGHSH and CDR2 LQKENI. CDR3 residues: CASSPGPSNTQYF. The CDR3 DNA reads TGTGCCAGCTCACCAGGTCCGTCGAATACGCAGTATTTT.

This clonotype was detected only a few times. The rearrangement links TRBV4-1 to TRBJ1-1; D not resolved. V lost 2 bases and J 5 bases, leaving 15 bases between the germline ends. The CDR3 extends over 15 amino acids. The germline gives CDR1 MGHRA, CDR2 YSYEKL. The CDR3 DNA sequence: TGCGCCAGCAGCCAACCGGCCCGGGGAAGGACTGAAGCTTTCTTT. It translates to CASSQPARGRTEAFF.

The chain uses TRBV20-1 and TRBJ2-3; D unresolved. Germline CDR1 reads DFQATT; CDR2 reads SNEGSKA (reference sequence). CDR3 length equals 11 residues. The V end was cut by 6 bases, the J end by 9 bases, with 13 bases between. CDR3 in DNA: TGCAGTGCCCCGAACGTCGAAACGCAGTATTTT. Encoded protein: CSAPNVETQYF.

The J gene is TRBJ1-6, the V gene TRBV27; the D gene is possibly TRBD1 (6 bases). The ends were cut back, 0 bases at V and 6 bases at J, with 12 bases in the middle. The germline V gene has CDR1 MNHEY and CDR2 SMNVEV (reference sequence). The CDR3 is 16 amino acids. The CDR3 spells CASSLSSSRGNSPLHF. The CDR3 bases are TGTGCCAGCAGTTTATCGTCGTCCAGGGGTAATTCACCCCTCCACTTT.

This chain uses TRBV12-3 or TRBV12-4 with TRBJ2-3; 7 nucleotides line up with TRBD1. Germline trimming cut 2 bases from V and 15 bases from J; bases unmatched to any gene: 20. This CDR3 contains 16 residues. The CDR3 spells CASSLKGTVIADMQYF. In DNA, the CDR3 is TGTGCCAGCAGTTTAAAGGGGACAGTGATCGCAGATATGCAATATTTT.

The genes are TRBV12-3 or TRBV12-4 and TRBJ1-2; 8 bases fit TRBD1. CDR3 length: 16 residues. The ends lost 4 bases at V and 7 bases at J; junction bases unmatched: 14. The chain's CDR3 is CASSYSGGARASGYTF. In nucleotides, the CDR3 is TGTGCCAGCAGTTATTCAGGGGGCGCGAGGGCTAGTGGCTACACCTTC.

In its sample, this clonotype was seen a few times. The CDR3 reads CASSFLQGSHGYTF. CDR3 in DNA: TGTGCCAGCAGCTTCCTACAGGGTTCCCATGGCTACACCTTC. The chain couples TRBV7-9 to TRBJ1-2, with D perhaps TRBD1 (6 bases). V was clipped by 3 bases and J by 6 bases, with 14 bases between them. Germline CDR1 and CDR2: SEHNR and FQNEAQ (reference sequence). The length of the CDR3 is 14 residues.

This chain links TRBV2 with TRBJ1-5; 9 bases are a match to TRBD1. Germline V gene lookup returns CDR1 SNHLY and CDR2 FYNNEI. The CDR3 is 14 amino acids. Losses at the gene ends were 4 bases for V and 4 bases for J; bases not matched to a gene: 2. CDR3 in amino acids: CASSGTGENQPQHF. CDR3 in DNA: TGTGCCAGCAGTGGGACAGGGGAAAATCAGCCCCAGCATTTT.

A few counts support this clonotype. The V and J genes are TRBV4-1 and TRBJ2-7; possibly TRBD2 for D (6 bases). The germline V gene has CDR1 MGHRA and CDR2 YSYEKL. CDR3 length: 14 residues. The V and J ends lost 3 bases and 6 bases respectively, with 15 bases between them. CDR3 sequence: CASSHYPGGGEQYF. The CDR3 DNA reads as TGCGCCAGCAGCCATTACCCCGGGGGAGGCGAGCAGTACTTC.

This chain links TRBV20-1 with TRBJ1-2; D remains unclear. The CDR3 contains 16 residues. Germline V gene sequence: CDR1 DFQATT, CDR2 SNEGSKA (reference sequence). V was trimmed by 6 bases and J by 0 bases, leaving 20 bases between them. CDR3 DNA sequence: TGCAGTGCGAGACCAACCCGGGGTCCAGCTAACTATGGCTACACCTTC. This gives the protein CSARPTRGPANYGYTF.

The gene calls are TRBV20-1 and TRBJ1-1, with TRBD1 matching 7 bases. The trim removed 6 bases at V and 8 bases at J, leaving 15 bases unmatched. The CDR3 totals 14 residues. From germline, CDR1 is DFQATT and CDR2 SNEGSKA (reference sequence). As DNA, the CDR3 is TGCAGTGCGTTAGGGGAGGGGGCGCCTCCCGAAGCTTTCTTT. This gives the protein CSALGEGAPPEAFF.

A few counts support this clonotype. The chain uses TRBV4-3 and TRBJ1-6, with TRBD1 as a possible D gene (6 bases). The V end was cut by 3 bases, the J end by 7 bases, with 19 bases between. This CDR3 is built from 17 residues. Germline V gives CDR1 LGHNA, CDR2 YSLEER. The CDR3 DNA reads TGCGCCAGCAGCCACACCAGGCTGGGGACAACGAATTCACCCCTCCACTTT. Translated: CASSHTRLGTTNSPLHF.

The genes are TRBV29-1 and TRBJ2-1; D is perhaps TRBD1 or TRBD2 (5 bases each). V shed 5 bases and J shed 8 bases, with 19 bases lying between them. The CDR3 is made up of 14 amino acids. In germline, CDR1 is SQVTM, CDR2 ANQGSEA. The CDR3 protein is CSVTGTQLWDEQFF. Here the CDR3 DNA reads TGCAGCGTTACCGGGACCCAGTTGTGGGATGAGCAGTTCTTC.